The TCR beta chain described here comes from a study of blood T cell repertoires in COVID-19. Study summary: Sample material is recorded as cDNA or gDNA derived from T cells, B-cell-depleted T cells, or PBMCs.

This clone was counted between two and nine times. This CDR3 has 13 residues. Germline loops: CDR1 SNHLY, CDR2 FYNNEI. J was trimmed by 7 bases and V by 5 bases; bases with no gene match: 2. Produced via immunoSEQ multiplex PCR; TCRdb's table is partial and in-frame only. The sample has 100,000 to 150,000 clones; around three quarters are singletons. Sequencing was performed on peripheral blood. This receptor was taken from a woman in her 70s with acute or convalescent COVID-19. The chain has TRBV2 and TRBJ1-6; 7 nucleotides align to TRBD1. CDR3 residues: CASSQGENSPLHF. In DNA, the CDR3 is TGTGCCAGCAGTCAGGGGGAGAATTCACCCCTCCACTTT.